What follows describes a single T cell receptor (beta chain). Its target is unknown. Treatment of the sample: around 19 received Ad26.COV2.S at low or high dose, single or two shots; about 5 received placebo; per-sample allocation not given. Samples analyzed were those drawn on day 63 after the first vaccine or placebo injection. An adult aged 18-55 years in Boston served as the donor. Only in-frame clones appear in the TCRdb table, and some are missing; sequencing was by immunoSEQ multiplex PCR. The sample contains about 350,000 clones, about 87% of which appear only once. This record comes from a study of Ad26.COV2.S vaccination and SARS-CoV-2 variants. The overall study: Into the muscle, Ad26.COV2.S was dosed once or twice, 56 days apart. Overall study results and limits: A substantial breadth of spike-specific CD8+ and CD4+ T cell responses after vaccination has been reported.

V shed 1 base and J 5 bases; nucleotides not matched to a gene: 5. The CDR3 covers 16 residues. The germline CDR1 and CDR2 sequences are SGHTA and FQGNSA. This receptor was obtained from a person between 18 and 65 years old who received the Ad26.COV2.S COVID-19 vaccine or a placebo. This sample comprised peripheral blood, obtained in a trial of Ad26.COV2.S vaccine versus placebo. The chain employs TRBV7-2 and TRBJ2-5; 12 positions agree with TRBD2. In DNA form, the CDR3 reads TGTGCCAGCAGCTTAGTCTCTAGCGGGAGGGGGGAGACCCAGTACTTC. This translates into CASSLVSSGRGETQYF.